Following are 21 T cell receptor beta chains from one sample sequenced in a study of cytomegalovirus exposure and HLA in healthy donors. TCRdb keeps only in-frame clones here, not all; method: immunoSEQ multiplex PCR. The sample contains 150,000 to 200,000 clones, roughly 80% of which appear only once. The sequenced material came from PBMCs. Receptor source: a man aged 30 to 39 in good health and CMV-seropositive.

The rearrangement uses TRBV28 and TRBJ1-4, with TRBD1 matching over 7 bases. Germline CDR1 is MDHEN and CDR2 is SYDVKM. This CDR3 contains 12 residues. After removal of 7 bases from V and 8 bases from J, the junction contained 4 bases not matched to a gene. For the CDR3, the DNA is TGTGCCAGCAATAGGGGGCAGGAAAAACTGTTTTTT. Translating gives CASNRGQEKLFF.

Only a few counts were recorded for this clone. As DNA, the CDR3 is TGTGCCAGCAGCCCAGCAGGGTACACTGAAGCTTTCTTT. This translates into CASSPAGYTEAFF. V is TRBV7-9 and J is TRBJ1-1, with D perhaps TRBD1 (5 bases). The CDR3 runs 13 residues. Trimming pared 5 bases from V and 3 bases from J, leaving 10 bases between. Germline lookup yields CDR1 SEHNR and CDR2 FQNEAQ (reference sequence).

This chain connects TRBV2 to TRBJ1-2, with D hard to call. The V end was cut by 1 base, the J end by 4 bases, with 7 bases between. This CDR3 region has 13 residues. CDR1 is SNHLY, CDR2 FYNNEI, per germline. Written as DNA, the CDR3 is TGTGCCAGCAGTGAAGGCGTATCCTATGGCTACACCTTC. This sequence encodes CASSEGVSYGYTF.

The V call is TRBV29-1, the J call TRBJ2-7; the D gene is possibly TRBD2 (6 bases). Per the germline V gene, CDR1 is SQVTM and CDR2 is ANQGSEA. This CDR3 spans 15 amino acids. The V and J ends lost 3 bases and 5 bases respectively, with 20 bases between them. The DNA for the CDR3 is TGCAGCGTTGATATGACCGGAGGGAGCTTCCACGAGCAGTACTTC. The encoded protein is CSVDMTGGSFHEQYF.

CDR3 nucleotides: TGCGTAGTCGGGGGCAATCAGCCCCAGCATTTT. Residues: CVVGGNQPQHF. J is TRBJ1-5 and V is TRBV20-1; D is uncertain. There are 11 residues in the CDR3. Germline CDR1 reads DFQATT; CDR2 reads SNEGSKA (reference sequence).

This sequence joins TRBV18 and TRBJ2-1; TRBD2 is a possible D gene (5 bases). The CDR3 contains 13 residues. From germline, CDR1 is KGHSH and CDR2 LQKENI. Deletions cut 2 bases from V and 8 bases from J, with 10 bases between. The CDR3 protein is CASSPETIHEQFF. CDR3 nucleotides: TGTGCCAGCTCACCAGAGACTATTCATGAGCAGTTCTTC.

This chain links TRBV29-1 with TRBJ1-5; weak D call: TRBD1 (5 bases). The CDR3 totals 11 residues. Germline V gene lookup returns CDR1 SQVTM and CDR2 ANQGSEA. V was pared by 8 bases and J by 6 bases, with 11 bases between. The CDR3 is CSLRGSQPQHF. CDR3 DNA sequence: TGCAGCCTCCGGGGGAGTCAGCCCCAGCATTTT.

The J gene is TRBJ2-3, the V gene TRBV5-1; 8 bases are shared with TRBD1. CDR1 is SGHRS, CDR2 YFSETQ, per germline. The CDR3 runs to 16 residues. V gave up 4 bases and J gave up 0 bases; unmatched junction bases: 7. CDR3 DNA sequence: TGCGCCAGCAGCATTAAGACAGGGGCTAGCACAGATACGCAGTATTTT. Translated, it gives CASSIKTGASTDTQYF.

The chain links TRBV2 to TRBJ1-2; 10 nucleotides align to TRBD1. This CDR3 contains 14 residues. The germline gives CDR1 SNHLY, CDR2 FYNNEI. J was trimmed by 3 bases and V by 6 bases; bases with no gene match: 4. CDR3 in amino acids: CASRGQGGHYGYTF. DNA for the CDR3: TGTGCCAGCAGAGGACAGGGGGGGCACTATGGCTACACCTTC. Combining the CDR3 with reference TRBV2 and TRBJ1-2 gives the whole variable domain EPEVTQTPSHQVTQMGQEVILRCVPISNHLYFYWYRQILGQKVEFLVSFYNNEISEKSEIFDDQFSVERPDGSNFTLKIRSTKLEDSAMYFCASRGQGGHYGYTFGSGTRLTVV.

The chain joins TRBV7-2 to TRBJ2-3; 14 bases are shared with TRBD2. CDR3 length: 15 amino acids. With V trimmed by 5 bases and J by 4 bases, 2 bases remained unmatched. Germline CDR1 SGHTA, CDR2 FQGNSA. In DNA, the CDR3 is TGTGCCAGCAGCACGGGACTAGCGGGAGCAGATACGCAGTATTTT. Translated: CASSTGLAGADTQYF. The variable domain in full, with the rest retrieved from reference TRBV7-2 and TRBJ2-3, is GAGVSQSPSNKVTEKGKDVELRCDPISGHTALYWYRQSLGQGLEFLIYFQGNSAPDKSGLPSDRFSAERTGGSVSTLTIQRTQQEDSAVYLCASSTGLAGADTQYFGPGTRLTVL.

This chain connects TRBV18 to TRBJ2-5; TRBD1 is a possible D gene (6 bases). The CDR3 is made up of 14 amino acids. The germline V and J ends were trimmed by 3 bases and 0 bases, with 8 bases remaining between them. Germline CDR1 KGHSH, CDR2 LQKENI. In nucleotides, the CDR3 is TGTGCCAGCTCACCGTGGGACAACCAAGAGACCCAGTACTTC. Its translation: CASSPWDNQETQYF. Filled out from reference TRBV18 and TRBJ2-5, the complete variable domain reads NAGVMQNPRHLVRRRGQEARLRCSPMKGHSHVYWYRQLPEEGLKFMVYLQKENIIDESGMPKERFSAEFPKEGPSILRIQQVVRGDSAAYFCASSPWDNQETQYFGPGTRLLVL.

This clone occurred once. This sample also contains other DNA sequences that code for the same CDR3. The V gene is TRBV6-5, the J gene TRBJ1-1; D unclear. This CDR3 comprises 14 residues. V lost 2 bases to trimming and J lost 1 base, with 8 bases between them. From germline, CDR1 is MNHEY and CDR2 SVGAGI. The chain's CDR3 is CASSYHSRNTEAFF. CDR3 DNA sequence: TGTGCCAGCAGTTACCACTCTCGGAACACTGAAGCTTTCTTT.

The chain employs TRBV11-3 and TRBJ2-1; D uncertain. Germline CDR1 reads SGHNT; CDR2 reads YENEEA. Trimming removed 4 bases from V and 2 bases from J, with 18 bases in between. This CDR3 contains 17 residues. This CDR3 reads CASSSLTGSNTYNEQFF. CDR3 sequence (DNA): TGTGCCAGCAGCTCTTTGACCGGGTCCAACACCTACAATGAGCAGTTCTTC.

V and J are TRBV4-1 and TRBJ1-1; D call uncertain. V was cut by 1 base and J by 0 bases, with 9 bases left in between. The CDR3 totals 15 residues. In germline, CDR1 is MGHRA, CDR2 YSYEKL. This CDR3 is CASSQAIGVNTEAFF. CDR3 coding DNA: TGCGCCAGCAGCCAAGCCATTGGAGTGAACACTGAAGCTTTCTTT.

This clone was detected only a few times. This chain connects TRBV7-6 to TRBJ1-2; the D gene is possibly TRBD1 (5 bases). Germline loops: CDR1 SGHVS, CDR2 FNYEAQ. The CDR3 covers 15 residues. The V gene lost 5 bases and the J gene lost 4 bases, with 17 bases spanning the gap. CDR3 sequence (DNA): TGTGCCAGCAGCCCGCGGCGGGGACGGGGCTATGGCTACACCTTC. This encodes CASSPRRGRGYGYTF.

This rearrangement joins TRBV7-2 to TRBJ2-1; TRBD2 agrees at 13 bases. Trimming took 5 bases from V and 6 from J; bases not matched to a gene: 4. CDR3 length: 15 residues. Germline assignment: CDR1 SGHTA and CDR2 FQGNSA. The CDR3 here is CASSLWTSGSNEQFF. CDR3 in DNA: TGTGCCAGCAGCCTTTGGACTAGCGGGAGCAATGAGCAGTTCTTC.

The V gene is TRBV6-5, the J gene TRBJ1-2, with 9 bases identical to TRBD1. V lost 6 bases to trimming and J lost 4 bases; unmatched junction nucleotides: 6. The CDR3 contains 14 residues. Germline assignment: CDR1 MNHEY and CDR2 SVGAGI. The CDR3: CASRTGQGSYGYTF. DNA for the CDR3: TGTGCCAGCAGAACCGGACAGGGGAGCTATGGCTACACCTTC.

The table lists this clone with a count of one. V usage is TRBV28 and J usage is TRBJ2-5, with 9 positions matching TRBD1. Germline trimming cut 5 bases from V and 11 bases from J; bases unmatched to any gene: 12. From germline, CDR1 is MDHEN and CDR2 SYDVKM. The CDR3 length is 14 residues. CDR3 sequence: CASSPARDRVLQYF. CDR3 sequence (DNA): TGTGCCAGCAGTCCTGCCCGGGACAGGGTGTTACAGTACTTC.

V is TRBV11-2 and J is TRBJ1-5; TRBD1 is a possible D gene (5 bases). CDR3 length equals 13 residues. Germline CDR1 and CDR2: SGHAT and FQNNGV. V was pared by 1 base and J by 7 bases, with 8 bases between. This CDR3 is CASSLGGGQPQHF. The CDR3 nucleotides read TGTGCCAGCAGCTTAGGTGGGGGGCAGCCCCAGCATTTT.

The rearrangement joins TRBV10-3 to TRBJ1-3; possibly TRBD1 for D (6 bases). This CDR3 is built from 15 residues. The V end lost 7 bases, the J end lost 0 bases, and 13 bases lay between the germline ends. Germline V gene lookup returns CDR1 ENHRY and CDR2 SYGVKD. The CDR3 reads CAITSTGGSGNTIYF. The DNA for the CDR3 is TGTGCCATCACTTCGACAGGCGGCTCTGGAAACACCATATATTTT.

This rearrangement joins TRBV7-2 to TRBJ2-5, with D perhaps TRBD1 (5 bases). V lost 2 bases and J 2 bases, leaving 12 bases between the germline ends. Germline CDR1 and CDR2: SGHTA and FQGNSA. This CDR3 spans 15 amino acids. Written as DNA, the CDR3 is TGTGCCAGCAGCTTATTTCAGGGCGGACAAGAGACCCAGTACTTC. Its protein product is CASSLFQGGQETQYF.